The clone carrying this TCR beta chain appeared many times. Germline is not matched at one junction end, which may reflect a read error. These data are taken from a study of T cell clonality in common variable immunodeficiency. Equal genomic DNA amounts from CVID and control samples were sequenced. Clones were sequenced by immunoSEQ multiplex PCR, and TCRdb holds only the in-frame ones, with some missing. The sample offers about 81,000 clones and no singletons, the top ten holding approximately 0.84%. The sequence came from a person between 18 and 75 years old in good health. Sequenced input: peripheral blood mononuclear cells.

CDR3 loop: CASSQALASGASSYEQYF. The sequenced part of the CDR3 DNA is TGCGCCAGCAGCCAAGCGCTGGCTAGCGGGGCCTCCTCCTACGAG. The V call is TRBV4-2, the J call TRBJ2-7; TRBD2 aligns across 9 bases. The CDR3 is cut off 3 residues early in the read; its end comes from the germline J gene. CDR3 length: 18 amino acids. CDR1 and CDR2 (germline): LGHNA, YNFKEQ.